This T cell receptor beta chain was identified during a study of T cell repertoires in cytomegalovirus infection. Study in general: Recently identified HLA-C-restricted CMV epitopes were among the peptides used. The public TCR beta signatures pointed to both CMV infection and matching HLA type.

TCRdb used MiXCR to reprocess the reads, holding one entry per CDR3 protein. Among around 900,000 distinct CDR3 sequences listed, about 33% were seen once. This clonotype was picked up a small number of times. What it binds is not known. The length of the CDR3 is 15 residues. Germline V gene sequence: CDR1 SGHVS, CDR2 FNYEAQ. Germline trimming cut 5 bases from V and 8 bases from J; bases unmatched to any gene: 5. Study results and caveats: Public TCR beta family frequency separated CMV-and-HLA carriers, including in an independent cohort. CMV-specific HLA-C-restricted TCR beta clonotypes dominated the ex vivo response.

This rearrangement joins TRBV7-6 to TRBJ2-1, with 14 bases fitting TRBD2. The specimen was cultured CD8+ T cells from PBMCs, collected from culture after CMV antigen stimulation. This clonotype was sampled from a human donor in good health (CMV status not recorded). Some clones in this sample may be carry-over from other donors' samples. The CDR3 DNA reads TGTGCCAGCAGCACTCCGGGACTAGCGGGGGATGAGCAGTTCTTC. This codes for CASSTPGLAGDEQFF.